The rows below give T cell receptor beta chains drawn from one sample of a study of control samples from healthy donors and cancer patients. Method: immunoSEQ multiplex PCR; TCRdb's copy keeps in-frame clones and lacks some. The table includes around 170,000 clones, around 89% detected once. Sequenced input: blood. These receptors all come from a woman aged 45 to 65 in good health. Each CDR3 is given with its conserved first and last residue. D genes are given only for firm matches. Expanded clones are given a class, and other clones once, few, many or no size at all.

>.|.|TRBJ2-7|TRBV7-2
TGTGCCAGCAGCACCGGTACTAGGACGGTGCAGTACTTC
CASSTGTRTVQYF
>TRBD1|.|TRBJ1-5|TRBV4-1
TGCGCCAGCAGCCAAGATCCGACAGGGGGTTATCAGCCCCAGCATTTT
CASSQDPTGGYQPQHF
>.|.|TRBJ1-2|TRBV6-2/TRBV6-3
TGTGCCAGCAGTAGCCCTGGACCGGAGGGGTATGGCCACACCTTC
CASSSPGPEGYGHTF
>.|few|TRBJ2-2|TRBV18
TGTGCCAGCTCAAAACCACAGGGTATGGACACCGGGGAGCTGTTTTTT
CASSKPQGMDTGELFF
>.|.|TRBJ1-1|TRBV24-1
TGTGCCACCAGTGTACGTGGTCACACTGAAGCTTTCTTT
CATSVRGHTEAFF
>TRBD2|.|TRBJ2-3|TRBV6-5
TGTGCCAGCAGTCCCCGGACTAGCCCCACAGATACGCAGTATTTT
CASSPRTSPTDTQYF
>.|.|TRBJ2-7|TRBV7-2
TGTGCCAGCAGCATCGGACAGCCAGGGCGGTTACACGAGCAGTACTTC
CASSIGQPGRLHEQYF
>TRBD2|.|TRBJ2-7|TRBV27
TGTGCCAGCAGTTCAGGCGGCGGGACTAGCTCCTACGAGCAGTACTTC
CASSSGGGTSSYEQYF
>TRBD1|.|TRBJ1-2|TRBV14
TGTGCCAGCAGCCCCGACAGGGGCTATGGCTACACCTTC
CASSPDRGYGYTF
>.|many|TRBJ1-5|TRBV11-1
TGTGCCAGCAGCTTAAACAACGATCAGCCCCAGCATTTT
CASSLNNDQPQHF
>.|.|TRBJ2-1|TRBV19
TGTGCCAGCACGAGGAGGGGCGCCCTCTACAATGAGCAGTTCTTC
CASTRRGALYNEQFF
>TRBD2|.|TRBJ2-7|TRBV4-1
TGCGCCAGCAGCCGGGGACTAGGCTCCTACGAGCAGTACTTC
CASSRGLGSYEQYF
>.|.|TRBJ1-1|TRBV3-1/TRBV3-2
TGTGCCAGCAGCCAAGTTCTGAACACTGAAGCTTTCTTT
CASSQVLNTEAFF
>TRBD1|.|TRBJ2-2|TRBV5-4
TGTGCCAGCAGCACACAGGGGGGAGGGAACACCGGGGAGCTGTTTTTT
CASSTQGGGNTGELFF
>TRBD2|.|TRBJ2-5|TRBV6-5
TGTGCCAGCAGTTACTCGTTACGGGGGGGGGAGACCCAGTACTTC
CASSYSLRGGETQYF
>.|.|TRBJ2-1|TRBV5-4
TGTGCCAGCAGCTTGGGAGAATGGAATGAGCAGTTCTTC
CASSLGEWNEQFF
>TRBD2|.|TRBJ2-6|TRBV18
TGTGCCAGCTCGCGCTTGTTTGAGGGACTAGCGGGGGAGTCTGGGGCCAACGTCCTGACTTTC
CASSRLFEGLAGESGANVLTF
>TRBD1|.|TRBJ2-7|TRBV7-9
TGTGCCAGCAGCGCCCGACAGGGGGCGGCCTACGAGCAGTACTTC
CASSARQGAAYEQYF
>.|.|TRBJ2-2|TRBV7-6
TGTGCCAGCAGCCCTTACGACAGGCCCGGGGAGCTGTTTTTT
CASSPYDRPGELFF
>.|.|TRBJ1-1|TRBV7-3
TGTGCCAGCAGCCTTAATGGGCAGGGGAAGGCTGAAGCTTTCTTT
CASSLNGQGKAEAFF
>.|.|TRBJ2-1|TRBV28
TGTGCCAGCGGGTTGGGGGGTGAGCAGTTCTTC
CASGLGGEQFF
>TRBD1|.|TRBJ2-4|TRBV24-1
TGTGCCCCGACAGGGCTCTCTTCAAACATTCAGTACTTC
CAPTGLSSNIQYF
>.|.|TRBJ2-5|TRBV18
TGTGCCAGCTCACCAACGGTTCAGGAGACCCAGTACTTC
CASSPTVQETQYF
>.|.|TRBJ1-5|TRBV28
TGTGCCAGCCGCGGGGTGAGCAATCAGCCCCAGCATTTT
CASRGVSNQPQHF
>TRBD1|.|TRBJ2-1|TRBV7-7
TGTGCCAGCAGCTCATTACAGGGGTATAATGAGCAGTTCTTC
CASSSLQGYNEQFF
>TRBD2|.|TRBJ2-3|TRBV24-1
TGTGCCACCAGTGATTTAAGTCTGGCTAGCGGGGGGCTAGATACGCAGTATTTT
CATSDLSLASGGLDTQYF
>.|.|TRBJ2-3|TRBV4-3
TGCGCCAGCAGCCAAGATGTAGGCTCCACAGATACGCAGTATTTT
CASSQDVGSTDTQYF
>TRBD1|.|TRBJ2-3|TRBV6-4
TGTGCCAGCAGTCAATCAGGGGGCCCGCGAGATACGCAGTATTTT
CASSQSGGPRDTQYF
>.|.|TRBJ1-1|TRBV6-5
TGTGCCAGCAGACGTCCTTCGGCGAACACTGAAGCTTTCTTT
CASRRPSANTEAFF
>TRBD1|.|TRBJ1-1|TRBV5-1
TGCGCCAGCAGCTTGGAAGGGGGCGGAATGAACACTGAAGCTTTCTTT
CASSLEGGGMNTEAFF
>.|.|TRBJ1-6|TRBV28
TGTGCCAGCAGTTTTTATCAGGGCAATAATTCACCCCTCCACTTT
CASSFYQGNNSPLHF
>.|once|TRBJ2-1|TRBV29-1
TGCAGCGGACAGGTCTATGAGCAGTTCTTC
CSGQVYEQFF
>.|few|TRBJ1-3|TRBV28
TGTGCCAGCAGTTTAGGAAACACCATATATTTT
CASSLGNTIYF
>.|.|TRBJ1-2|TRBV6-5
TGTGCCAGCAGTCTGGGGGCCACTAACTATGGCTACACCTTC
CASSLGATNYGYTF
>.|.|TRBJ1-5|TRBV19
TGTGCCAGTATCGCAGTGGGGCTCGGGGCCCAGCATTTT
CASIAVGLGAQHF
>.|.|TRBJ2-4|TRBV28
TGTGCCAGCAGTTTTAGTCAGTCGATAGGGAAGGCGGGGACGGACATTCAGTACTTC
CASSFSQSIGKAGTDIQYF
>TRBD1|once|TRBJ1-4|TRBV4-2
TGTGCCAGCAGCCAAGACCACACAGGGGGGGAAAAACTGTTTTTT
CASSQDHTGGEKLFF
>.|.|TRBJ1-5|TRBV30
TGTGCCTGGAGTGGTGGAGGGAATCAGCCCCAGCATTTT
CAWSGGGNQPQHF
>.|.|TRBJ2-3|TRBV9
TGTGCCAGCAGCGTAGCACGGGGAGGAGGAAAGAGCACAGATACGCAGTATTTT
CASSVARGGGKSTDTQYF